The rows below give T cell receptor beta chains drawn from one sample of a study of identical twins. TCRdb re-analysed the 5' RACE reads in MiXCR, keeping a single row per CDR3 protein. The sample has about 200,000 distinct CDR3 sequences, around 6.5% seen once. The same specimen was also included in a second study, on T cells expressing NK-cell markers.

The sequenced sample consisted of CD8+ T cells sorted from blood. The source of these receptors is a woman aged 18 to 35 in good health. Both conserved end residues are part of each CDR3. D genes are given only for firm matches. Where a row states a size, it is once, few, many or the class of an expanded clone; other rows omit it.

CDR3 length	clone size	V gene	D gene	J gene	CDR3 protein	CDR3 DNA
16	few	TRBV13	-	TRBJ1-1	CASSLSVQGSSAEAFF	TGTGCCAGCAGCTTATCTGTACAGGGCTCTTCAGCTGAAGCTTTCTTT
16	-	TRBV7-9	-	TRBJ2-7	CASSSAYGDPSYEQYF	TGTGCCAGCAGCTCGGCCTACGGAGACCCATCCTACGAGCAGTACTTC
15	-	TRBV20-1	TRBD1	TRBJ2-7	CSAPDRDRASNEQYF	TGCAGTGCTCCAGACCGGGACAGGGCCTCCAACGAGCAGTACTTC
15	few	TRBV11-2	TRBD1	TRBJ1-2	CASSPGTGAIYGYTF	TGTGCCAGCAGCCCTGGGACAGGGGCTATATATGGCTACACCTTC
16	many	TRBV5-1	-	TRBJ2-7	CASSLTVRGAPKEQYF	TGCGCCAGCAGCTTGACGGTGCGGGGAGCCCCTAAGGAGCAGTACTTC
13	few	TRBV5-1	TRBD2	TRBJ2-1	CASSSGGANEQFF	TGCGCCAGCAGTAGCGGGGGGGCTAATGAGCAGTTCTTC
15	-	TRBV7-2	TRBD1	TRBJ2-7	CASSLATGGGYEQYF	TGTGCCAGCAGCTTAGCGACAGGGGGCGGGTACGAGCAGTACTTC
14	many	TRBV7-8	-	TRBJ1-2	CASRSSRPGDGYTF	TGTGCCAGCAGGTCTTCACGACCCGGCGATGGCTACACCTTC
12	few	TRBV14	-	TRBJ2-7	CASSQEHYEQYF	TGTGCCAGCAGCCAAGAACACTACGAGCAGTACTTC
16	many	TRBV4-3	TRBD2	TRBJ2-1	CASSQEFAGGYNEQFF	TGCGCCAGCAGCCAAGAGTTCGCGGGAGGCTACAATGAGCAGTTCTTC
13	few	TRBV9	-	TRBJ2-7	CASSEGTSHEQYF	TGTGCCAGCAGCGAGGGGACAAGCCACGAGCAGTACTTC
17	-	TRBV7-9	TRBD1	TRBJ1-1	CASSFRGGQGGDTEAFF	TGTGCCAGCAGCTTTCGGGGTGGACAGGGGGGAGACACTGAAGCTTTCTTT